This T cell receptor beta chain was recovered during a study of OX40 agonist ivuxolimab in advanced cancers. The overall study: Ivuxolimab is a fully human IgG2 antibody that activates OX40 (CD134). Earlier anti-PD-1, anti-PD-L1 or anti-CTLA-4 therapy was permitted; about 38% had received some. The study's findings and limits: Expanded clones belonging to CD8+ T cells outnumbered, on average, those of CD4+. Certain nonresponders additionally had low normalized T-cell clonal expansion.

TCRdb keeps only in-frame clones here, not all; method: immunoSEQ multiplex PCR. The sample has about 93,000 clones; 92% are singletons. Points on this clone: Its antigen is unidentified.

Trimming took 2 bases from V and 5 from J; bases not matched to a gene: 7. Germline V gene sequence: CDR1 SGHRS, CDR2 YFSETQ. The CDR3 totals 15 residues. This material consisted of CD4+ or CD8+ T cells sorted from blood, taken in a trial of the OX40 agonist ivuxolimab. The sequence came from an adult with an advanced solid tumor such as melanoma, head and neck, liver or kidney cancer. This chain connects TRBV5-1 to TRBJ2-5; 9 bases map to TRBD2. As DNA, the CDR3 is TGCGCCAGCAGCTTTCAAAGCGGGGGGCGGGAGACCCAGTACTTC. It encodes CASSFQSGGRETQYF.